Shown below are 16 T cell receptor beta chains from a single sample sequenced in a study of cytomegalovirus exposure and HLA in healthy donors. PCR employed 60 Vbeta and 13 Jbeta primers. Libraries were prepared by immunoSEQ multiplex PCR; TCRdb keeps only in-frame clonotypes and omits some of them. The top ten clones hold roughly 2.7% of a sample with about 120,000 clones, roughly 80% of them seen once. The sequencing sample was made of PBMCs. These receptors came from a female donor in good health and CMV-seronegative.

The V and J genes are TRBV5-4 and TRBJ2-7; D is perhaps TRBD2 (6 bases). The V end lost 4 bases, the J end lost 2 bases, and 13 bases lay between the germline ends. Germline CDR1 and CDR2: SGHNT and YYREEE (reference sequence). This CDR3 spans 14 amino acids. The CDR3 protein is CASSPGAGTYEQYF. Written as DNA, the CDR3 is TGTGCCAGCAGCCCTGGGGCGGGGACCTACGAGCAGTACTTC.

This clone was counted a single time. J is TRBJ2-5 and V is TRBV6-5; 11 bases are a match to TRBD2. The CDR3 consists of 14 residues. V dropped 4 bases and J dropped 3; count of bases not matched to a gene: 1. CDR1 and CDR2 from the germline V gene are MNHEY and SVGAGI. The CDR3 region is CASSFSGGEETQYF. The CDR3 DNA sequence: TGTGCCAGCAGTTTTAGCGGGGGGGAAGAGACCCAGTACTTC.

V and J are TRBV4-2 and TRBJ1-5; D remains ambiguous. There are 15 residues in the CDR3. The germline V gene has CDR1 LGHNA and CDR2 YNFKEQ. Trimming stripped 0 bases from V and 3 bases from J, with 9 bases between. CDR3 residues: CASSQDSGDNQPQHF. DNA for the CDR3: TGTGCCAGCAGCCAAGATAGCGGGGACAATCAGCCCCAGCATTTT.

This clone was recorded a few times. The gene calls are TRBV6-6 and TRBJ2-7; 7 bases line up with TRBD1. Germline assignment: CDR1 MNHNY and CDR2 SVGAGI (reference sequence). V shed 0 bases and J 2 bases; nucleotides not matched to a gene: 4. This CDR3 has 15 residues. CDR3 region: CASSYSTGPAYEQYF. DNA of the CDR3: TGTGCCAGCAGTTACTCGACAGGGCCTGCCTACGAGCAGTACTTC.

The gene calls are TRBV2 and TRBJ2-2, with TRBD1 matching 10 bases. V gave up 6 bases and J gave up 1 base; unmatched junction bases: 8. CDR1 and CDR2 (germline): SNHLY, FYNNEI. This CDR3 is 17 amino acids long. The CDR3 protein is CASSRPGQGRNTGELFF. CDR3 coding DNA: TGTGCCAGCAGCCGCCCGGGACAGGGGCGGAACACCGGGGAGCTGTTTTTT.

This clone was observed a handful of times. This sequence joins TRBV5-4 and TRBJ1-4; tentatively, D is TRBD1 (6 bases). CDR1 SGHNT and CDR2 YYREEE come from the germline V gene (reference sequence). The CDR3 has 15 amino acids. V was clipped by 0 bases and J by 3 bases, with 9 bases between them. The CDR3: CASSLDRESNEKLFF. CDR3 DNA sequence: TGTGCCAGCAGCTTGGACAGGGAGTCTAATGAAAAACTGTTTTTT.

The CDR3, as DNA: TGTGCCAGCAGTTACTCTAGCGCAGATACGCAGTATTTT. Its protein is CASSYSSADTQYF. The chain uses TRBV6-5 and TRBJ2-3, with D maybe TRBD2 (5 bases). CDR1 and CDR2 from the germline V gene are MNHEY and SVGAGI. V was clipped by 0 bases and J by 4 bases, with 5 bases between them. The CDR3 is made up of 13 amino acids.

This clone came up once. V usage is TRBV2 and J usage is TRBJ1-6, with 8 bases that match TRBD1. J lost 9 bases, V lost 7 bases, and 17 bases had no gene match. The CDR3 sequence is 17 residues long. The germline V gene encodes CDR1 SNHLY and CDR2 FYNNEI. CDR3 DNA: TGTGCCAGCAAGGGGTTGGGGTGGAACAGGGGGGCTTCACCCCTCCACTTT. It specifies CASKGLGWNRGASPLHF.

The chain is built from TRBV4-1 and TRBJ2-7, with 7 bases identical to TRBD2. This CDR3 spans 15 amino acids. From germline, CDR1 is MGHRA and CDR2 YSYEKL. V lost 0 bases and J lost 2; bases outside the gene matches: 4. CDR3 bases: TGCGCCAGCAGCCAAGATCCCGGGGGGACCTACGAGCAGTACTTC. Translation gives CASSQDPGGTYEQYF.

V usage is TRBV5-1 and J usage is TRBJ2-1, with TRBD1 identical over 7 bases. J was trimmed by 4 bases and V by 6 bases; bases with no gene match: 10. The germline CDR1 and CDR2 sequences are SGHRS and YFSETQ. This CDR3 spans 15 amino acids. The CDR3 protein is CASKVGTETYNEQFF. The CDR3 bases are TGCGCCAGCAAAGTGGGGACAGAGACGTACAATGAGCAGTTCTTC.

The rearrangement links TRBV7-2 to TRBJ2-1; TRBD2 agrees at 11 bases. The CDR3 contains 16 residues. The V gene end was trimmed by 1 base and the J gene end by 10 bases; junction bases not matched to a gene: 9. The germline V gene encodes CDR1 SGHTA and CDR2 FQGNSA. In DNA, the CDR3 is TGTGCCAGCAGCTTAGGTATAGCGGGGGGGCTTCGAGAGCAGTTCTTC. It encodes CASSLGIAGGLREQFF.

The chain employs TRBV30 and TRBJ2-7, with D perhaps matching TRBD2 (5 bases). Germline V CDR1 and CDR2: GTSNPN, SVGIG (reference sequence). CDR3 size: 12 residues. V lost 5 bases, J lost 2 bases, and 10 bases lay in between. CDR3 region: CAWRTVTYEQYF. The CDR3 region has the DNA TGTGCCTGGCGGACTGTCACCTACGAGCAGTACTTC.

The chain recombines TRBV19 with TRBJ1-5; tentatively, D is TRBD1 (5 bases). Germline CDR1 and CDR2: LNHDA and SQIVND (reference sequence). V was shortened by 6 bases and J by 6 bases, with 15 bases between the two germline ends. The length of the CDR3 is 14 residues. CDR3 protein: CASRLSAGPQPQHF. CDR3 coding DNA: TGTGCCAGTAGATTATCGGCAGGGCCTCAGCCCCAGCATTTT.

The chain's CDR3 is CASSFSGGYEQYF. The CDR3 region has the DNA TGTGCCAGCAGCTTCAGCGGGGGTTACGAGCAGTACTTC. The chain has TRBV7-9 and TRBJ2-7; 8 bases agree with TRBD2. The J segment lost 4 bases and the V segment lost 3 bases, leaving 2 bases of the junction unmatched. Germline CDR1 SEHNR, CDR2 FQNEAQ (reference sequence). The CDR3 loop spans 13 amino acids. The full variable domain, with the rest looked up from reference TRBV7-9 and TRBJ2-7, is DTGVSQNPRHKITKRGQNVTFRCDPISEHNRLYWYRQTLGQGPEFLTYFQNEAQLEKSRLLSDRFSAERPKGSFSTLEIQRTEQGDSAMYLCASSFSGGYEQYFGPGTRLTVT.

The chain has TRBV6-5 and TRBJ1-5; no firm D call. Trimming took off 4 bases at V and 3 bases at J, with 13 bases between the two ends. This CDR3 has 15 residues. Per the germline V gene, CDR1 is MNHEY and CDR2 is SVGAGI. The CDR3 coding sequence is TGTGCCAGCAGTTTATCGATAGCCTACAATCAGCCCCAGCATTTT. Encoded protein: CASSLSIAYNQPQHF.

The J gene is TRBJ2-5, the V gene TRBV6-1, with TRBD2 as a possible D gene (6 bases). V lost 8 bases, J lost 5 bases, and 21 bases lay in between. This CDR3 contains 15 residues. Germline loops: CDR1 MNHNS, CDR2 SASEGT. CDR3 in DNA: TGTGCCAGCGTCGGCGGGGTCAGAGAGGGTGAGACCCAGTACTTC. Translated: CASVGGVREGETQYF.